The 23 T cell receptor beta chains in this list originate from one sample, sequenced in a study of Ad26.COV2.S vaccination and SARS-CoV-2 variants. Described treatment: 15 to 20 received Ad26.COV2.S at low or high dose, single or two shots; roughly 5 received placebo; per-sample allocation not given. Specimens were obtained on day 63 following the first vaccine or placebo injection. The method was immunoSEQ multiplex PCR; TCRdb's version includes in-frame clones alone and lacks a portion of them. The sample carries roughly 300,000 clones, 80% to 90% recorded once. Sample: peripheral blood, taken in a trial of Ad26.COV2.S vaccine versus placebo. Every receptor here comes from a person aged 18-65 years who received the Ad26.COV2.S COVID-19 vaccine or a placebo.

The chain joins TRBV9 to TRBJ1-4; the D is unclear. The CDR3 contains 14 residues. Germline-derived CDR1 and CDR2 are SGDLS and YYNGEE. The V gene lost 0 bases and the J gene lost 7 bases, with 10 bases spanning the gap. CDR3 in DNA: TGTGCCAGCAGCGTAGCTTGGAAGAGTGAAAAACTGTTTTTT. This codes for CASSVAWKSEKLFF. Full variable domain (remainder filled in from reference TRBV9 and TRBJ1-4): DSGVTQTPKHLITATGQRVTLRCSPRSGDLSVYWYQQSLDQGLQFLIQYYNGEERAKGNILERFSAQQFPDLHSELNLSSLELGDSALYFCASSVAWKSEKLFFGSGTQLSVL.

The chain combines TRBV11-2 with TRBJ2-7; D uncertain. V was clipped by 1 base and J by 2 bases, with 0 bases between them. The CDR3 consists of 11 residues. Germline loops: CDR1 SGHAT, CDR2 FQNNGV. The CDR3 loop reads CASSLAYEQYF. In nucleotides, the CDR3 is TGTGCCAGCAGCTTAGCCTACGAGCAGTACTTC.

V is TRBV9 and J is TRBJ2-1; D is uncertain. Germline lookup yields CDR1 SGDLS and CDR2 YYNGEE. V was pared by 4 bases and J by 10 bases, with 12 bases between. The CDR3 sequence is 12 residues long. The CDR3 region is CASSISTREQFF. CDR3 nucleotides: TGTGCCAGCAGCATAAGCACGCGGGAGCAGTTCTTC.

Only a few counts were recorded for this clone. The chain employs TRBV7-9 and TRBJ2-1, with D unclear. The CDR3 is made up of 14 amino acids. CDR1 and CDR2 from the germline V gene are SEHNR and FQNEAQ (reference sequence). V was trimmed by 6 bases and J by 2 bases, leaving 11 bases between them. The CDR3 nucleotides read TGTGCCAGCAGTACACCGATAACCTACAATGAGCAGTTCTTC. Translation gives CASSTPITYNEQFF.

V is TRBV19 and J is TRBJ2-2, with D perhaps assigned TRBD1 or TRBD2 (5 bases each). This CDR3 is 15 amino acids long. Germline V CDR1 and CDR2: LNHDA, SQIVND (reference sequence). V was pared by 3 bases and J by 3 bases, with 11 bases between. The CDR3 sequence is CASSISSGHTGELFF. The CDR3 region has the DNA TGTGCCAGTAGTATTTCGTCGGGGCACACCGGGGAGCTGTTTTTT.

This chain links TRBV27 with TRBJ2-1, with TRBD2 identical over 9 bases. This CDR3 region has 18 residues. J gave up 0 bases and V 0 bases, and 6 bases lay outside the gene matches. Germline V gives CDR1 MNHEY, CDR2 SMNVEV (reference sequence). DNA of the CDR3: TGTGCCAGCAGTTTATCGGGCGGGGGGGCTCCCTCCTACAATGAGCAGTTCTTC. Translation gives CASSLSGGGAPSYNEQFF.

The V and J genes are TRBV19 and TRBJ2-1; no clear D gene. Trimming left V 2 bases short and J 7 bases short, with 9 bases between. CDR3 size: 13 residues. Germline V gene data show CDR1 as LNHDA and CDR2 as SQIVND (reference sequence). The chain's CDR3 is CASSITRLNEQFF. As DNA, the CDR3 is TGTGCCAGTAGTATAACTCGCCTGAATGAGCAGTTCTTC.

This chain connects TRBV5-1 to TRBJ2-2, with 7 bases matching TRBD1. Per the germline V gene, CDR1 is SGHRS and CDR2 is YFSETQ. J lost 2 bases, V lost 2 bases, and 6 bases had no gene match. CDR3 length: 16 residues. DNA for the CDR3: TGCGCCAGCAGCTTAGGGGGCATCGGAAACACCGGGGAGCTGTTTTTT. This encodes CASSLGGIGNTGELFF.

V usage is TRBV6-5 and J usage is TRBJ2-1, with unresolved D. Trimming cost V 6 bases and J 7 bases, with 19 bases left between them. CDR3 length: 15 amino acids. Germline lookup yields CDR1 MNHEY and CDR2 SVGAGI. CDR3 residues: CASSPLRQGLNEQFF. CDR3 bases: TGTGCCAGCAGCCCCCTACGCCAAGGATTGAATGAGCAGTTCTTC.

The rearrangement joins TRBV28 to TRBJ1-5; D is ambiguous. Germline CDR1 is MDHEN and CDR2 is SYDVKM. V was shortened by 7 bases and J by 2 bases, with 12 bases between the two germline ends. CDR3 size: 14 residues. As DNA, the CDR3 is TGTGCCAGCAAAAGTACAGCGGGCAATCAGCCCCAGCATTTT. This codes for CASKSTAGNQPQHF. Drawing the rest from reference TRBV28 and TRBJ1-5, the complete variable domain is DVKVTQSSRYLVKRTGEKVFLECVQDMDHENMFWYRQDPGLGLRLIYFSYDVKMKEKGDIPEGYSVSREKKERFSLILESASTNQTSMYLCASKSTAGNQPQHFGDGTRLSIL.

The chain couples TRBV7-8 to TRBJ1-1; 9 bases are shared with TRBD1. The CDR3 has 15 amino acids. The V gene's germline CDR1 is SGHVS and CDR2 FQNEAQ. V lost 5 bases and J lost 1; bases outside the gene matches: 5. The CDR3 sequence: CASSPRTGANTEAFF. DNA for the CDR3: TGTGCCAGCAGCCCACGGACAGGGGCGAACACTGAAGCTTTCTTT.

J is TRBJ1-2 and V is TRBV5-1; TRBD1 agrees at 9 bases. The CDR3 is 13 amino acids. From germline, CDR1 is SGHRS and CDR2 YFSETQ. After removal of 3 bases from V and 6 bases from J, the junction contained 3 bases not matched to a gene. CDR3 amino acids: CASSWDRADGYTF. The CDR3 DNA follows: TGCGCCAGCAGCTGGGACAGGGCGGATGGCTACACCTTC. The whole variable domain, remainder taken from reference TRBV5-1 and TRBJ1-2, is KAGVTQTPRYLIKTRGQQVTLSCSPISGHRSVSWYQQTPGQGLQFLFEYFSETQRNKGNFPGRFSGRQFSNSRSEMNVSTLELGDSALYLCASSWDRADGYTFGSGTRLTVV.

The CDR3 DNA reads TGTGCCAGTAGTATTATGGTGGCATACAATCAGCCCCAGCATTTT. Protein: CASSIMVAYNQPQHF. The V gene is TRBV19, the J gene TRBJ1-5; no definite D call. CDR1 LNHDA and CDR2 SQIVND come from the germline V gene (reference sequence). Trimming took off 3 bases at V and 3 bases at J, with 12 bases between the two ends. The CDR3 has 15 residues.

J is TRBJ1-1 and V is TRBV7-8; the D gene is possibly TRBD1 (6 bases). V lost 2 bases and J 0 bases, leaving 16 bases between the germline ends. The germline gives CDR1 SGHVS, CDR2 FQNEAQ. The length of the CDR3 is 17 residues. The CDR3 here is CASSLLTGGEMNTEAFF. DNA for the CDR3: TGTGCCAGCAGCTTACTGACCGGGGGCGAGATGAACACTGAAGCTTTCTTT.

This clone appeared a single time. The chain combines TRBV11-3 with TRBJ2-1, with a tentative D call TRBD2 (5 bases). The CDR3 loop spans 13 amino acids. Germline lookup yields CDR1 SGHNT and CDR2 YENEEA. Trimming left V 3 bases short and J 9 bases short, with 12 bases between. CDR3: CASSFDSSGEQFF. The CDR3 DNA reads TGTGCCAGCAGCTTTGACTCGAGCGGTGAGCAGTTCTTC.

CDR3 loop: CAISEREASYEQYF. The CDR3 DNA follows: TGTGCCATCAGTGAACGGGAGGCATCCTACGAGCAGTACTTC. The chain recombines TRBV10-3 with TRBJ2-7; 7 positions agree with TRBD2. Unmatched junction bases numbered 3, after V lost 3 bases and J lost 1 base. CDR1 and CDR2 (germline): ENHRY, SYGVKD. CDR3 length equals 14 residues.

This clone has only a few counts. This same CDR3 is encoded by further DNA sequences in the sample. J is TRBJ2-1 and V is TRBV29-1; D unclear. The germline V and J ends were trimmed by 6 bases and 0 bases, with 9 bases remaining between them. The V gene's germline CDR1 is SQVTM and CDR2 ANQGSEA. The length of the CDR3 is 13 residues. The CDR3 DNA reads as TGCAGCGTAAGCCGGAGCTCCTACAATGAGCAGTTCTTC. Its translation: CSVSRSSYNEQFF.

This chain connects TRBV9 to TRBJ2-5; D is perhaps TRBD1 (6 bases). This CDR3 is 16 amino acids long. Germline values: CDR1 SGDLS, CDR2 YYNGEE. The V and J ends lost 4 bases and 2 bases respectively, with 18 bases between them. The chain's CDR3 is CASSPYRVLRQETQYF. In nucleotides, the CDR3 is TGTGCCAGCAGCCCTTACAGGGTTCTAAGGCAAGAGACCCAGTACTTC.

The CDR3 bases are TGTGCCAGCAGCTTAAGGACAGGGGCCTACAATGAGCAGTTCTTC. Encoded protein: CASSLRTGAYNEQFF. This chain links TRBV7-2 with TRBJ2-1; 9 bases agree with TRBD1. Germline CDR1 is SGHTA and CDR2 is FQGNSA. After removal of 2 bases from V and 2 bases from J, the junction contained 1 base not matched to a gene. The length of the CDR3 is 15 residues.

The rearrangement links TRBV11-2 to TRBJ1-2; no firm D call. Germline V CDR1 and CDR2: SGHAT, FQNNGV. The CDR3 contains 11 residues. Trimming left V 1 base short and J 8 bases short, with 5 bases between. This CDR3 reads CASSLVRGYTF. DNA for the CDR3: TGTGCCAGCAGCTTAGTACGCGGCTACACCTTC.

J is TRBJ1-1 and V is TRBV7-3; tentative D call: TRBD1 (5 bases). V was cut by 0 bases and J by 4 bases, with 15 bases left in between. The CDR3 extends over 16 amino acids. Germline V CDR1 and CDR2: SGHTA, FQGTGA. The CDR3 DNA reads TGTGCCAGCAGCTTAACCCAGGCAGGGTCGACCACTGAAGCTTTCTTT. Translated, it gives CASSLTQAGSTTEAFF.

This rearrangement joins TRBV6-1 to TRBJ1-2; a weak D match, TRBD1 (6 bases). The CDR3 extends over 14 amino acids. In germline, CDR1 is MNHNS, CDR2 SASEGT. V gave up 2 bases and J gave up 3 bases, with 10 bases separating them. The CDR3 protein is CASSEYREDYGYTF. The CDR3 DNA follows: TGTGCCAGCAGTGAATACAGGGAAGACTATGGCTACACCTTC.

V usage is TRBV6-4 and J usage is TRBJ2-4; D gene ambiguous. The CDR3 extends over 18 amino acids. The V end was cut by 2 bases, the J end by 0 bases, with 17 bases between. CDR1 MRHNA and CDR2 SNTAGT come from the germline V gene. CDR3 amino acids: CASSDQEPKILAKNIQYF. The CDR3 coding sequence is TGTGCCAGCAGTGACCAGGAGCCTAAAATTCTAGCCAAAAACATTCAGTACTTC.